The 13 T cell receptor beta chains presented below share a single source sample, sequenced in a study of molecular identifiers for immune sequencing clone quantification. TCRdb independently ran MiXCR on the PCR reads; one entry per CDR3 protein. Among about 510,000 distinct CDR3 sequences, around 23% were seen once, and the ten largest hold 0.7% to 0.9%. What was sequenced was naive CD8+ T cells from blood, with Jurkat cell RNA spiked in. Subset given: FACS-sorted CD8+CD4-CCR7+CD45RA+ naive T cells. These receptors originate from a human donor in good health. Some libraries in this study had Jurkat cell RNA spiked in.

This clonotype turned up a few times. This chain uses TRBV5-1 with TRBJ1-5, with D perhaps TRBD1 (5 bases). Deletions cut 4 bases from V and 7 bases from J, with 18 bases between. This CDR3 has 15 amino acids. Germline V gene data show CDR1 as SGHRS and CDR2 as YFSETQ. In DNA, the CDR3 is TGCGCCAGCAGCGCCGGGGGAGGGGTGTACCAGCCCCAGCATTTT. As protein: CASSAGGGVYQPQHF.

As concerns this clonotype: A much larger clonotype is one base distant, so this may be a read error. This is likely a read error, given that the CDR3 carries no conserved phenylalanine or tryptophan at its end. The chain carries TRBV12-3 or TRBV12-4 and TRBJ1-1; perhaps TRBD1 as D (6 bases). V lost 4 bases to trimming and J lost 0 bases, with 9 bases between them. The CDR3 has 14 residues. CDR3 loop: CASSSGGLNTEAFS. CDR3 in DNA: TGTGCCAGCAGTTCGGGGGGCCTGAACACTGAAGCTTTCTCT.

Regarding this clonotype: One end of the junction varies from germline; a read error may be responsible. Here the CDR3 DNA reads TGTGTCAGCAGTTTCCGGGGAAAAGAGACCCAGTACTTC. It translates to CVSSFRGKETQYF. V is TRBV12-3 or TRBV12-4 and J is TRBJ2-5, with D perhaps TRBD2 (5 bases). CDR3 length: 13 amino acids.

This clonotype was observed a handful of times. This chain uses TRBV2 with TRBJ2-7; possible D gene TRBD1, 5 bases. CDR1 and CDR2 from the germline V gene are SNHLY and FYNNEI. The V and J ends lost 5 bases and 3 bases respectively, with 17 bases between them. This CDR3 contains 15 residues. The CDR3 is CASSLSWGVDYEQYF. The CDR3 region has the DNA TGTGCCAGCAGTCTTTCCTGGGGCGTTGACTACGAGCAGTACTTC.

V and J are TRBV23-1 and TRBJ2-7, with D tentatively TRBD1 (5 bases). TRBV23-1 is annotated as an ORF whose role is uncertain. The CDR3 has 13 amino acids. The CDR3 DNA sequence: TGCGTCTACATGGGGCAGGGTAGCTACGAGCAGTACTTC. Its protein product is CVYMGQGSYEQYF.

Turning to this clonotype: A single base separates this from a much larger clone, so it may be a read error. V is TRBV7-9 and J is TRBJ2-5; D unresolved. The germline CDR1 and CDR2 sequences are SEHNR and FQNEAQ (reference sequence). The CDR3 loop spans 15 amino acids. This CDR3 reads CASGLETGEQETQYF. The CDR3 region has the DNA TGTGCCAGCGGCTTAGAGACTGGAGAACAAGAGACCCAGTACTTC.

CDR3 loop: CASSYSTGGPGELFF. The CDR3 region has the DNA TGTGCCAGCAGTTACTCGACGGGGGGGCCCGGGGAGCTGTTTTTT. This chain connects TRBV6-5 to TRBJ2-2; TRBD2 agrees at 8 bases. V was pared by 0 bases and J by 6 bases, with 3 bases of the junction left unmatched. CDR1 and CDR2 (germline): MNHEY, SVGAGI. CDR3 length equals 15 residues.

This clonotype was seen repeatedly, ten times or more. The chain uses TRBV30 and TRBJ2-7; perhaps TRBD2 as D (5 bases). The CDR3 length is 12 residues. Germline V gene data show CDR1 as GTSNPN and CDR2 as SVGIG (reference sequence). V shed 2 bases and J shed 9 bases, with 14 bases lying between them. CDR3 nucleotide sequence: TGTGCCTGGAGTCAAGGAGGCGCCGGGCAGTACTTC. The encoded protein is CAWSQGGAGQYF. Filled out from reference TRBV30 and TRBJ2-7, the complete variable domain reads SQTIHQWPATLVQPVGSPLSLECTVEGTSNPNLYWYRQAAGRGLQLLFYSVGIGQISSEVPQNLSASRPQDRQFILSSKKLLLSDSGFYLCAWSQGGAGQYFGPGTRLTVT.

This clonotype was detected ten times or more. J is TRBJ1-1 and V is TRBV4-3, with 7 bases matching TRBD1. CDR1 LGHNA and CDR2 YSLEER come from the germline V gene. The CDR3 loop spans 15 amino acids. V lost 4 bases, J lost 0 bases, and 5 bases stayed unmatched. The CDR3 is CASSLGDSLNTEAFF. As DNA, the CDR3 is TGCGCCAGCAGCCTAGGGGACAGTTTGAACACTGAAGCTTTCTTT.

This clonotype was picked up many times. V gene TRBV5-1 combines with J gene TRBJ1-1, with TRBD1 identical over 7 bases. Trimming at V came to 3 bases and at J to 8 bases, leaving 7 bases not matched to a gene. The CDR3 sequence is 13 residues long. CDR1 and CDR2 (germline): SGHRS, YFSETQ. CDR3 bases: TGCGCCAGCAGCTGGGAACCGGGACAGGAAGCTTTCTTT. It yields the protein CASSWEPGQEAFF.

This clonotype was detected only a few times. The chain uses TRBV6-5 and TRBJ2-1, with D maybe TRBD1 (6 bases). V was clipped by 6 bases and J by 1 base, with 16 bases between them. The germline CDR1 and CDR2 sequences are MNHEY and SVGAGI. CDR3 length: 16 amino acids. CDR3 sequence (DNA): TGTGCCAGCAGCCCCGGACAGAGGAAATCCTACAATGAGCAGTTCTTC. It encodes CASSPGQRKSYNEQFF.

This chain uses TRBV19 with TRBJ2-6; unclear D gene. The V gene lost 7 bases and the J gene lost 4 bases, with 5 bases spanning the gap. The CDR3 covers 12 residues. The germline V gene encodes CDR1 LNHDA and CDR2 SQIVND (reference sequence). The CDR3 is CASTTGANVLTF. The CDR3 region has the DNA TGTGCCAGTACGACCGGGGCCAACGTCCTGACTTTC.

Remarks on this clonotype: At one end, the junction sequence differs from germline, possibly due to a read error. This chain uses TRBV7-9 with TRBJ2-3, with D tentatively TRBD1 (5 bases). The CDR3 has 15 amino acids. Per the germline V gene, CDR1 is SEHNR and CDR2 is FQNEAQ (reference sequence). The CDR3 region is CASNPKDNITNTQYF. In nucleotides, the CDR3 is TGTGCCAGCAACCCGAAGGACAATATCACAAATACGCAATATTTT.